This T cell receptor (beta chain) was retrieved from a study of blood T cell repertoires in COVID-19. Overall study: COVID-19 samples from acute and convalescent phases originated in the United States, Italy and Spain.

Generated by immunoSEQ multiplex PCR, the TCRdb table keeps only in-frame clones and is missing some. Found here are about 350,000 clones, 87% of them singletons; the top ten hold around 6%. Germline V gives CDR1 MNHEY, CDR2 SVGEGT. V gave up 6 bases and J gave up 4 bases; unmatched junction bases: 9. CDR3 size: 18 residues. This receptor was taken from a woman aged 45-59 years with COVID-19, enrolled during active disease. The chain joins TRBV6-2 or TRBV6-3 to TRBJ2-6; TRBD2 agrees at 13 bases. Sequencing used peripheral blood. The CDR3 nucleotides are TGTGCCAGCAGCCCTGGACTAGCGGGAGTAGGAGGGGCCAACGTCCTGACTTTC. Residues: CASSPGLAGVGGANVLTF.